The clone carrying this T cell receptor beta chain has more than one count but fewer than ten. The target antigen is unknown. The sample originates from a study of T cells in Graves' hyperthyroidism and ophthalmopathy. The overall study: Peripheral blood was drawn at first diagnosis, prior to all treatment.

Template material for amplifying TCR beta CDR3 regions consisted of RNA transcripts. Researchers ran a first-round RT-PCR on the TCR CDR3 using the HTBI primer set. TCRdb called the multiplex PCR reads again in MiXCR, with one record for every CDR3 protein. Of about 530,000 distinct CDR3 sequences detected, 15% to 20% appear once; the ten largest clones hold around 17%. Findings and limits, study-wide: Most thyroid clonotypes expanded above 0.001 appeared in blood too.

Germline V gene data show CDR1 as MGHRA and CDR2 as YSYEKL. V lost 4 bases, J lost 6 bases, and 15 bases lay in between. The CDR3 spans 15 residues. Orbital computed tomography and thyroid ultrasound, together with serum TRAb and thyroxine and clinical symptoms, were used for diagnoses. This chain uses TRBV4-1 with TRBJ1-4, with no clear D. The sequence was obtained from a woman between 18 and 29 years old with Graves' ophthalmopathy. Sequenced input: blood. The CDR3 here is CASSPYQAGDEKLFF. The CDR3 nucleotides are TGCGCCAGCAGCCCCTACCAGGCAGGTGATGAAAAACTGTTTTTT.